The T cell receptor (beta chain) under discussion was sequenced for a study of blood T cell repertoires in COVID-19 (TCRdb year 2020). For context, the study as a whole: Samples covering the acute and convalescent phases of COVID-19 were provided by collaborators in the United States, Italy and Spain. Sample metadata almost always included a de-identified subject ID, COVID-19 status, age in years and sex. The material from the prospective study consisted of cDNA or gDNA derived from T cells, B-cell-depleted T cells, or PBMCs. Where available, HLA class I and class II types were taken from metadata supplied by the sample provider and were not determined by assay-based typing. The repertoires were made available in a free public database intended to serve as a resource for research on the immune response to SARS-CoV-2. The samples were drawn from the first 160 participants of the ongoing ImmuneRACE study and from some 1,300 subjects provided by 6 global collaborators. The dataset comprised deeply sampled blood TCRbeta repertoires from subjects exposed to, actively infected with, or recovered from COVID-19. Summary of the overall study and its limitations: How much clinical and demographic metadata was included differed by source and by participant, and the metadata was provided uncurated.

The immunoSEQ Assay, a bias-controlled multiplex PCR, was used to amplify TCRbeta CDR3 regions from genomic DNA. Processing in the source paper ran as follows. The number of nucleated cells in each sample was estimated from the amplification of reference gene primers within the assay. To quantify the absolute abundance of each unique TCRbeta CDR3 rearrangement, sequence reads were collapsed and filtered. Productive Simpson clonality was computed per sample as the square root of Simpson's diversity index over productive rearrangements. This is the immuneACCESS table as TCRdb keeps it, with only in-frame sequences that have V and J called. A part of the clones is gone; compared with another copy, unresolved V genes explain less than half, and the rest is unexplained. That table is the source of V, J and clone size, and D and trimming were worked out from the DNA. This sample comprises some 150,000 clones, less than 90% of them detected only once. Around 40% of the sample is taken by the ten largest.

Points on this clone: Which antigen it targets is not known. Per-base qualities were not stored, and no clone one base away is much larger.

Collaborating institutions collected whole blood in K2EDTA tubes following their own protocols. For TCRbeta analysis, collaborators shipped samples in one of three forms: frozen whole blood, isolated PBMCs, or DNA extracted from either of those sample types. According to the germline V gene, CDR1 reads SNHLY and CDR2 reads FYNNEI. A distance of 12 bases separates the germline ends of V and J, which lose 10 bases and 0 bases respectively. From the cysteine through the phenylalanine, the CDR3 covers 13 amino acids. Solely the CDR3 DNA is kept, with 39 bases framed from the first base. The clonotype comes from a human donor in a cohort sampled during active COVID-19. Recombination connected TRBV2 to TRBJ1-2, with TRBD1 perhaps the D gene, on 6 matching bases. Sequenced input: peripheral blood. The sequenced DNA: TGTGCCACCAGCGGACAGCCTAACTATGGCTACACCTTC. The resulting protein is CATSGQPNYGYTF.